This T cell receptor beta chain was sequenced during a study of blood T cell repertoires in COVID-19. Study details: The samples span acute and convalescent COVID-19 from the United States, Italy and Spain.

Measured with immunoSEQ multiplex PCR; TCRdb has only the in-frame clones, and not every one. Of roughly 170,000 clones listed, over 75% were seen once; the top ten hold roughly 5.7%. Germline CDR1 SNHLY, CDR2 FYNNEI. V lost 4 bases and J lost 4; bases outside the gene matches: 3. The CDR3 has 13 amino acids. The clonotype was recovered from a woman aged 40 to 55 with acute COVID-19. The V call is TRBV2, the J call TRBJ1-2; 7 bases agree with TRBD1. Sequencing was performed on PBMCs or T cells enriched from blood (not recorded which). The CDR3 DNA follows: TGTGCCAGCAGTGGGACAGGCCCCTATGGCTACACCTTC. This encodes CASSGTGPYGYTF.